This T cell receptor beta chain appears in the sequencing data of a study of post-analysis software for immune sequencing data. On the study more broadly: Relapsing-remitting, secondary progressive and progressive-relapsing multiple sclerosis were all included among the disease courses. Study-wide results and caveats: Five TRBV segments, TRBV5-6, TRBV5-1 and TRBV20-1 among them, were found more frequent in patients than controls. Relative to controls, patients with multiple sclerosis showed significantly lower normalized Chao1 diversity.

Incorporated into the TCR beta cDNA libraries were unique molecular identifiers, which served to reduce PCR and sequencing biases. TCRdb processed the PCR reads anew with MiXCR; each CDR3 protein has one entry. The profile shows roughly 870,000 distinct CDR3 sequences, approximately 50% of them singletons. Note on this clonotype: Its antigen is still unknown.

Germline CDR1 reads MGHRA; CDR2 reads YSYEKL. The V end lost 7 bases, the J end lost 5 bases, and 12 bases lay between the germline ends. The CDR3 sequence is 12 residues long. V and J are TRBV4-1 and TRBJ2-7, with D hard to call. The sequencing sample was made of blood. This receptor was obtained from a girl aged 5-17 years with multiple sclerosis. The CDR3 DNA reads TGCGCCAGCATGCCAAGGACGCACGAGCAGTACTTC. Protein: CASMPRTHEQYF.